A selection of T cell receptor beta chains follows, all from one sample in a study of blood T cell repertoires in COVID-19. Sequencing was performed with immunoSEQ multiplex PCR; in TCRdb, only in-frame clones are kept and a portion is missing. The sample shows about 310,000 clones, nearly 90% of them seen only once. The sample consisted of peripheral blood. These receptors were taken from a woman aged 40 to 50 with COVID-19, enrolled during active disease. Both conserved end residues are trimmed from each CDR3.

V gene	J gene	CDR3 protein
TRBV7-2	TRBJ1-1	ASSLQGSNTEAF
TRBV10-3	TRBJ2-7	AISEGGNGPGEQY
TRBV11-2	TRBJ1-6	ASSLGMTGGSYNSPLH
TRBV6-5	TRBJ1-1	ASTLDRLNTEAF
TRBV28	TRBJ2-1	ASSHNGGLTGNEQF
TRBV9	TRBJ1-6	ASSGDGTVYSPLH
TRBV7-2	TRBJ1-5	ASSLVTKANQPQH
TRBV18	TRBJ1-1	ASSPIVNTEAF
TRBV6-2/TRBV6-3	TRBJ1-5	ASSYSNRELGNQPQH
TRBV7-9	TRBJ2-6	ASSSRAANVLT
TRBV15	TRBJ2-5	ATSREKTTGVGIQETQY
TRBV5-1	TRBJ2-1	ASSLDAGGDEQF
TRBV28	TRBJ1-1	ASSFERLRNTEAF
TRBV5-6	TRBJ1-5	ASSLRGGRDQPQH
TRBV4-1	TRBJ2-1	ASSQPQREGSYNEQF
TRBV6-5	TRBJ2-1	ASSRGPSSYNEQF
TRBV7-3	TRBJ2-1	ASSPGGGLSYNEQF
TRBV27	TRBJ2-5	ASSQRTGGDVWRETQY
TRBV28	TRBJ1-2	ASNLGANYGYT
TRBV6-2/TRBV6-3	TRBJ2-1	ASSPINRGNEQF
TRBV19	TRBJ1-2	ASREQANGYT
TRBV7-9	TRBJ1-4	ASSATPEYLEKLF
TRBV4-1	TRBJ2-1	ASSLIPLAGVYNEQF
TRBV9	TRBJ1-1	ASSSRAQNTEAF
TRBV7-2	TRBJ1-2	ASSPPGTGRSYGYT
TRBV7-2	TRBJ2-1	ASSPPGLAVFNEQF
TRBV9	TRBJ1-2	ASSVVGGANYGYT
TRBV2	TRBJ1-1	ASRNRGNTEAF
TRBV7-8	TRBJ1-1	ASSPAKAGTEAF
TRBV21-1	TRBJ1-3	ASSSNSRDRGRNTIY
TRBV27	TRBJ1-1	ASSLGSRGVAF
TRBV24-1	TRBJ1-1	ATSDPKGGQAEAF
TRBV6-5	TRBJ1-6	ASSYSRDSLNSPLH
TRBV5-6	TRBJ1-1	ASSLDRVATEAF
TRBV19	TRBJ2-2	ASSSGANTGELF
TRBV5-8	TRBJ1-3	ASSRHFKGGQTSGNTIY
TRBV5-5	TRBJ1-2	ASSSAPGTAYGYT
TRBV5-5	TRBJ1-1	ASSSGGGDTEAF
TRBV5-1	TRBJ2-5	ASSLTGTSRETQY
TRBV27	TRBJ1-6	ASSFDRRYSSSYNSPLH
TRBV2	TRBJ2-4	AIRLTLLAKNIQY
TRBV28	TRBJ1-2	ASSGVAGTYGYT
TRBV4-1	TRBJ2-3	ASSTLGLAGVGTDTQY
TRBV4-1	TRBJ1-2	ASSQVGHADGYT
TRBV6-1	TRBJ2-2	ASSEAPGAAGELF
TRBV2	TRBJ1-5	ASSEVGGDQPQH
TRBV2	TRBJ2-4	ASSPDRGVIQY
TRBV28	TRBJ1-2	ASSLSGTGGGYGYT
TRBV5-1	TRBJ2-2	ASSPLPTDPTGELF
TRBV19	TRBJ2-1	ASSQGLPGNNEQF
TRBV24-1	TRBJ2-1	ATSLAKNEQF
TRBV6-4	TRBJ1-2	AATRADGYT
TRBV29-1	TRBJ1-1	SVDLDLNTEAF
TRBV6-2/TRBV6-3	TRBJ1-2	ASSLTGVGGGYT
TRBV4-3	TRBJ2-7	ASSQGVDQTGGWEQY